These T cell receptor beta chains were read from a single sample in a study of shared clonotypes between healthy human individuals. Profiled with immunoSEQ multiplex PCR; TCRdb holds only in-frame clones, not every one. The sample yields about 510,000 clones, nearly 80% seen once. The sample taken for sequencing was PBMCs. The receptors come from a woman aged 35 to 49 in good health. Some clones in this sample may be carry-over from other donors' samples. CDR3s include the opening cysteine and the closing phenylalanine or tryptophan.

TRBJ1-4 | TRBV19 | CASSIGGIGEKLFF
TRBJ1-4 | TRBV6-1 | CASSLAWGANEKLFF
TRBJ2-1 | TRBV15 | CATSRDRLAGMFYEQFF
TRBJ1-1 | TRBV30 | CAWTRGYGITEAFF
TRBJ2-7 | TRBV11-2 | CASSLENSYEQYF
TRBJ2-7 | TRBV23-1 | CAVLPPTSGSSYEQYF
TRBJ2-7 | TRBV18 | CASSGEGSDRALYEQYF
TRBJ2-3 | TRBV29-1 | CSVEPASTDTQYF
TRBJ1-3 | TRBV10-3 | CAIRQGGNTIYF
TRBJ1-2 | TRBV4-2 | CASSQDMRGALYGYTF
TRBJ1-1 | TRBV5-5 | CASSLGPTGGTEAFF
TRBJ2-5 | TRBV30 | CAWSVRGGGTQYF
TRBJ2-7 | TRBV5-1 | CASSLALAGHAEQYF
TRBJ2-5 | TRBV25-1 | CASSESLAGGPQETQYF
TRBJ1-5 | TRBV2 | CASSEGVQPQHF
TRBJ2-7 | TRBV5-4 | CASSEGGGRAGEQYF
TRBJ2-7 | TRBV2 | CASNGATYEQYF
TRBJ2-7 | TRBV28 | CASSLGTGTYEQYF
TRBJ2-1 | TRBV10-2 | CASSELPYNEQFF
TRBJ2-7 | TRBV28 | CASSLGVKTYEQYF
TRBJ2-1 | TRBV18 | CASSPPGLPEQFF
TRBJ2-1 | TRBV15 | CATSRDLQGAGEQFF
TRBJ2-7 | TRBV7-8 | CASSLRGGEQYF
TRBJ2-5 | TRBV29-1 | CSVAPPGTRIETQYF
TRBJ2-7 | TRBV10-2 | CASSESGDRYYEQYF
- | TRBV11-2 | CASSPRSGTYEQYF
TRBJ1-5 | TRBV28 | CASLGGTNQPQHF
TRBJ1-4 | TRBV25-1 | CASSEGQGREKLFF
TRBJ2-2 | TRBV29-1 | CSVGISGNTGELFF
TRBJ2-5 | TRBV5-1 | CASSPGTGEYQETQYF
TRBJ2-7 | TRBV27 | CASSWGREYEQYF
TRBJ2-1 | TRBV27 | CASSTPGTSGTNEQFF
TRBJ2-3 | TRBV7-3 | CASSLSGSADTQYF
TRBJ1-4 | TRBV19 | CASSMAGGRKLFF
TRBJ2-4 | TRBV14 | CASSPRLGDNIQYF
TRBJ2-7 | TRBV10-2 | CASSRDYLYEQYF
TRBJ2-1 | TRBV14 | CASSQRSSGGNNEQFF
TRBJ1-2 | TRBV27 | CATSTGELYGYTF
TRBJ2-6 | TRBV28 | CASSFERMDGANVLTF
TRBJ1-2 | TRBV9 | CASSVDSNYGYTF
TRBJ2-2 | TRBV7-2 | CASSLEAGGPGGELFF
TRBJ1-2 | TRBV28 | CASMINYGYTF
TRBJ2-7 | TRBV5-1 | CASSLEFRTGVDEQYF
TRBJ1-5 | TRBV27 | CASSLKDGNQPQHF
TRBJ1-5 | TRBV28 | CASSFFARGHGNQPQHF
TRBJ2-2 | TRBV28 | CASSLWLARTGVRANTGELFF
TRBJ2-2 | TRBV9 | CASSGGSGKVDTGELFF
TRBJ2-7 | TRBV18 | CASTRDGGGSYEQYF
TRBJ2-7 | TRBV2 | CASTGGMADEQYF
TRBJ1-4 | TRBV19 | CASTLNRDGNEKLFF
TRBJ2-2 | TRBV4-2 | CASSQDQGQREPPGELFF
TRBJ1-1 | TRBV4-1 | CASSQEGLGDTEAFF
TRBJ2-5 | TRBV6-6 | CASSKSGSQETQYF
TRBJ2-7 | TRBV2 | CASRPDTYEQYF
TRBJ2-5 | TRBV19 | CASSPQSGQGQETQYF
TRBJ2-1 | TRBV11-3 | CASSRMTSGHEQFF
TRBJ1-4 | TRBV27 | CASSLHGQGLAATNEKLFF
TRBJ1-5 | TRBV11-2 | CASSLGGQPQHF
TRBJ1-5 | TRBV28 | CATEGQPPQHF
TRBJ2-7 | TRBV9 | CASSDGTGVSEQYF